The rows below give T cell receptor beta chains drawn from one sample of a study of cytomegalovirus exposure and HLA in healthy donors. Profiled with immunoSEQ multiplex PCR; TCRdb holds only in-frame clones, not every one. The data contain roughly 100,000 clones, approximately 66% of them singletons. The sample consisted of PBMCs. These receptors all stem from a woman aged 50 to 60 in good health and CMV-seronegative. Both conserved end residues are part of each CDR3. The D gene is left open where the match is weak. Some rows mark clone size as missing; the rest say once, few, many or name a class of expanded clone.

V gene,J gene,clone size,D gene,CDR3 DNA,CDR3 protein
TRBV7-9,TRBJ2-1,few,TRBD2,TGTGCCAGCGGACTAGCTAGCGATGAGCAGTTCTTC,CASGLASDEQFF
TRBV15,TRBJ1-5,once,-,TGTGCCACCAGCAGTACAGGGCGTAGCAATCAGCCCCAGCATTTT,CATSSTGRSNQPQHF
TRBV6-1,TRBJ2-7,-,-,TGTGCCAGCAGAGAAACCGGGACAATCGGCGAGCAGTACTTC,CASRETGTIGEQYF
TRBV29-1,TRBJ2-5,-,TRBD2,TGCAGCGCCGGACTAGCGGGAGCAAGGGAGACCCAGTACTTC,CSAGLAGARETQYF
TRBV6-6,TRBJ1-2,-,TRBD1,TGTGCCAGCAGTTACTCTTTCCAGGGGGTCTATGGCTACACCTTC,CASSYSFQGVYGYTF
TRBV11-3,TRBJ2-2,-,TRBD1,TGTGCCAGCAGCCCCGGGACAGGGGACACCGGGGAGCTGTTTTTT,CASSPGTGDTGELFF
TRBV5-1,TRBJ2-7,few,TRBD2,TGCGCCAGCACCATAACGTCGGGGGAGGGCTACGAGCAGTACTTC,CASTITSGEGYEQYF
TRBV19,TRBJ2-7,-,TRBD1,TGTGCCAGTAGCACCGGGACAGGGGGCCTCTACGAGCAGTACTTC,CASSTGTGGLYEQYF
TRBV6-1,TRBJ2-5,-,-,TGTGCCAGCAGGCAGGACATACTAAAAGAGACCCAGTACTTC,CASRQDILKETQYF
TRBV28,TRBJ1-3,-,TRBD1,TGTGCCAGCAGTTTGTCCTCGACAGGGCGCTCTGGAAACACCATATATTTT,CASSLSSTGRSGNTIYF
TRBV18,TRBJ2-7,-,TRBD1,TGTGCCAGCTCACCCGGGACAGGGAGGTCTGCGGAGCAGTACTTC,CASSPGTGRSAEQYF
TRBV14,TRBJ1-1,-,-,TGTGCCAGCAGCCAATATCAGGGGCTAAAAAGGGCCACTGAAGCTTTCTTT,CASSQYQGLKRATEAFF
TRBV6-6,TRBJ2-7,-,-,TGTGCCAGCAGTTACCGCCGACTAGGAGCCACGGGAGAGCAGTACTTC,CASSYRRLGATGEQYF
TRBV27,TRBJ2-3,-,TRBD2,TGTGCCAGCAGTCCACCAACGCCGGGACTAGCGGGAGGAATCACAGATACGCAGTATTTT,CASSPPTPGLAGGITDTQYF
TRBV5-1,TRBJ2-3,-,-,TGCGCCAGCACGGAGGGAGCAAGCACAGATACGCAGTATTTT,CASTEGASTDTQYF
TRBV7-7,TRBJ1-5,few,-,TGTGCCAGCAGCTTAGGAAGGGGCCAGCCCCAGCATTTT,CASSLGRGQPQHF
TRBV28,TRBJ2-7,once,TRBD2,TGTGCCAGCAGTGAAACTAGCGGGCCCTCCTACGAGCAGTACTTC,CASSETSGPSYEQYF
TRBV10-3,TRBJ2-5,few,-,TGTGCCATCAGAGAGATGCTACAGGGAGAGACCCAGTACTTC,CAIREMLQGETQYF
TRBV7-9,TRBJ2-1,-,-,TGTGCGATCGGGCGACAGTCGTACAATGAGCAGTTCTTC,CAIGRQSYNEQFF
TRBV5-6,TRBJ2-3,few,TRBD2,TGTGCCAGCAGCTTCGCGACTAGCGGGGGGGTTGGTACAGATACGCAGTATTTT,CASSFATSGGVGTDTQYF
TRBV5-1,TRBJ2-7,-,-,TGCGCCAGCAGCTTGGCCTACGGACAATACGAGCAGTACTTC,CASSLAYGQYEQYF
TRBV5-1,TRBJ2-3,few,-,TGCGCCAGCAGCTTGGCTCGTTTCCGGGGTAGCACAGATACGCAGTATTTT,CASSLARFRGSTDTQYF
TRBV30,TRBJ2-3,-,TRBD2,TGTGCCTGGAGTCCTAGCGGGGTCCCTGATACGCAGTATTTT,CAWSPSGVPDTQYF
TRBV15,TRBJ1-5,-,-,TGTGCCACCAGCAGGAAGGGGTTCAATCAGCCCCAGCATTTT,CATSRKGFNQPQHF
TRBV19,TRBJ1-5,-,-,TGTGCCAGTAGGAGAACCGGGGGGCCCAATCAGCCCCAGCATTTT,CASRRTGGPNQPQHF
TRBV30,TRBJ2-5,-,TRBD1,TGTGCCTGGACCTTAGGACAGGGATGGGAGACCCAGTACTTC,CAWTLGQGWETQYF
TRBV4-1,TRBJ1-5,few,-,TGCGCCAGCAGCCAAGACCAGGGTGGCAATCAGCCCCAGCATTTT,CASSQDQGGNQPQHF
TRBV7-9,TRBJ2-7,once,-,TGTGCCAGCACCCGGGTACAGGGCCCATCCTACGAGCAGTACTTC,CASTRVQGPSYEQYF
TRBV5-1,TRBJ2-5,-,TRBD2,TGCGCCAGCAGCTCAAGCGGGGATCGAGAGACCCAGTACTTC,CASSSSGDRETQYF
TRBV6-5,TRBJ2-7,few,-,TGTGCCAGCAGTCCTGGGACAAGAGTATACGAGCAGTACTTC,CASSPGTRVYEQYF
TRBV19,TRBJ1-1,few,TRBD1,TGTGCCAGTAAGACAGGGGCTAGGGCTGAAGCTTTCTTT,CASKTGARAEAFF
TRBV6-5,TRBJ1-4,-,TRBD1,TGTGCCAGCAGTTCCGTGGGACAGTCAGAAAAACTGTTTTTT,CASSSVGQSEKLFF
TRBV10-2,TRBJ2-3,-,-,TGCGCCAGCAGTTATCTCACAGATACGCAGTATTTT,CASSYLTDTQYF
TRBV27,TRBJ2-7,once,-,TGTGCCAGCAGTTTAGACAGACGGGCGAGCTCCTACGAGCAGTACTTC,CASSLDRRASSYEQYF
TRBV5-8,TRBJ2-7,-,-,TGTGCCAGCAGCTTGCGAAGCCTCGGGGAGCAGTACTTC,CASSLRSLGEQYF
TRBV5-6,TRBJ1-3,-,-,TGTGCCAGCAGTAAATGGGTGAGGACTGGAAACACCATATATTTT,CASSKWVRTGNTIYF
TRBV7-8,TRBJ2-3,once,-,TGTGCCAGCAGCTTAGCGAGGGTATGGGATACGCAGTATTTT,CASSLARVWDTQYF
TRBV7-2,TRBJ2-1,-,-,TGTGCCAGCAGCTTACAATTGGGCAACCTGGGTGAGCAGTTCTTC,CASSLQLGNLGEQFF
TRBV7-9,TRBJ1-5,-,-,TGTGCCAGCAGCTTACGGGGAATTCAGCCCCAGCATTTT,CASSLRGIQPQHF
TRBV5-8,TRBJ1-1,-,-,TGTGCCAGCAGCATTAACAGGGACACTGAAGCTTTCTTT,CASSINRDTEAFF
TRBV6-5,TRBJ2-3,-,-,TGTGCCAGCAGTTACACGACATATCGCACAGATACGCAGTATTTT,CASSYTTYRTDTQYF
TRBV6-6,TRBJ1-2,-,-,TGTGCCACCACAGGGTTTGGCTACACCTTC,CATTGFGYTF
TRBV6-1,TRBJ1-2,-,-,TGTGCCAGCAGTCCCCAGAGCGAGTCCTATGGCTACACCTTC,CASSPQSESYGYTF
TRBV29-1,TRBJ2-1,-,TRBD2,TGCAGCGTTGACTCCGGGACTAGCGATATTGAGCAGTTCTTC,CSVDSGTSDIEQFF
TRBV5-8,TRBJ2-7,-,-,TGTGCCAGCAGCTTGGCGCCAGGATCATTCAACGAGCAGTACTTC,CASSLAPGSFNEQYF
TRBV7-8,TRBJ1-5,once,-,TGTGCCAGCAGCTTACCGGGACACCAGACCTATAGCAATCAGCCCCAGCATTTT,CASSLPGHQTYSNQPQHF
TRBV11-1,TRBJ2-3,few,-,TGTGCCAGCAGCCCGGGGGTCAGCACAGATACGCAGTATTTT,CASSPGVSTDTQYF
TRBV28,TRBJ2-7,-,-,TGTGCCAGCAGCATACCTTTCGAGTGGTACTTC,CASSIPFEWYF
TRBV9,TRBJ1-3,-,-,TGTGCCAGCAGCGTAGAACAGGGCTCCGGAAACACCATATATTTT,CASSVEQGSGNTIYF
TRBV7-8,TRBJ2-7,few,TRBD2,TGTGCCAGCAGCCCCAGCCCTAGCGGGGGCTACGAGCAGTACTTC,CASSPSPSGGYEQYF
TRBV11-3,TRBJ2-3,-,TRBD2,TGTGCCAGCAGCCCCCGGACTAGCGGGATCACAGATACGCAGTATTTT,CASSPRTSGITDTQYF
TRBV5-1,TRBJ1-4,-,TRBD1,TGCGCCAGCAGCCAGGGACAGGTGGATGAAAAACTGTTTTTT,CASSQGQVDEKLFF
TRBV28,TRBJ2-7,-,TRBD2,TGTGCCAGCAGTGGGACTAGCGGGAGTATCCCCGCAGTTGAACAGTACTTC,CASSGTSGSIPAVEQYF
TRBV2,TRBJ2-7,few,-,TGTGCCAGCAGTGTCCTAACCCCGGAGCAGTACTTC,CASSVLTPEQYF
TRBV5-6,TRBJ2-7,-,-,TGTGCCAGCAGCCCCGGACTAATGAGCTCCTACGAGCAGTACTTC,CASSPGLMSSYEQYF
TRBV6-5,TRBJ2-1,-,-,TGTGCCAGCCGGGACACATTTTACAATGAGCAGTTCTTC,CASRDTFYNEQFF
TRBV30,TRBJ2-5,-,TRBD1,TGTGCCTTCCGGGACAGGGGGCGATTACAAGAGACCCAGTACTTC,CAFRDRGRLQETQYF
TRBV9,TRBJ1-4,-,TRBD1,TGTGCCAGCAGCCCATCGACAGGGCGGAATGAAAAACTGTTTTTT,CASSPSTGRNEKLFF
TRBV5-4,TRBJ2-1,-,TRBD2,TGTGCCAGCAGCCCCGGACTAGCGGGATACAATGAGCAGTTCTTC,CASSPGLAGYNEQFF
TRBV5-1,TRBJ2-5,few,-,TGCGCCAGCAGCTACAACCCACCACAAGAGACCCAGTACTTC,CASSYNPPQETQYF